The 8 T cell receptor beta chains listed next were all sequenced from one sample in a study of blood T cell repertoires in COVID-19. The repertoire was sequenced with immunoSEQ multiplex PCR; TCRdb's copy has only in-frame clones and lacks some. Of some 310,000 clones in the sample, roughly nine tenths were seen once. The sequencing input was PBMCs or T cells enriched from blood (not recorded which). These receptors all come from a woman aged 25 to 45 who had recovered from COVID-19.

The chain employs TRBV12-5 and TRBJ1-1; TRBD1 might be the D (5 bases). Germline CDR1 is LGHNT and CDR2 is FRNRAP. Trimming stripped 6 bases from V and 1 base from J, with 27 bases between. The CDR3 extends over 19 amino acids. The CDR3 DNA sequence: TGTGCTAGTGGATCCTCCGACAGCATCTTCCTGGGGAAGAACACTGAAGCTTTCTTT. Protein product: CASGSSDSIFLGKNTEAFF.

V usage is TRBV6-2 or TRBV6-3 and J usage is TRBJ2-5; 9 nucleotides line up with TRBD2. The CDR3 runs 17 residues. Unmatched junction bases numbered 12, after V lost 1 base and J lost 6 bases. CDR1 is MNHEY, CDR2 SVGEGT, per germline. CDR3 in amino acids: CASSYYSIAGVLQTQYF. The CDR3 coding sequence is TGTGCCAGCAGTTACTACAGTATAGCGGGAGTCTTACAGACCCAGTACTTC.

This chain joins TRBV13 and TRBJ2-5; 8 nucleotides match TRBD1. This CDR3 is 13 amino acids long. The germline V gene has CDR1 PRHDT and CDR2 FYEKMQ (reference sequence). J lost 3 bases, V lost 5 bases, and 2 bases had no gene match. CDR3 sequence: CASSLDREETQYF. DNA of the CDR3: TGTGCCAGCAGCCTGGACAGGGAAGAGACCCAGTACTTC.

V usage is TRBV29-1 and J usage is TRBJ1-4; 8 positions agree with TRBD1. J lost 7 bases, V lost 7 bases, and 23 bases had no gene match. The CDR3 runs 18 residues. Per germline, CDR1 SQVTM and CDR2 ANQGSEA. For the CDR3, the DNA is TGCAGCGCCGGGGCCCGGGACAGGAATCCTCATTCGGGTGAAAAACTGTTTTTT. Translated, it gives CSAGARDRNPHSGEKLFF. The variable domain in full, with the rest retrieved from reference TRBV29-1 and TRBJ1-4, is SAVISQKPSRDICQRGTSLTIQCQVDSQVTMMFWYRQQPGQSLTLIATANQGSEATYESGFVIDKFPISRPNLTFSTLTVSNMSPEDSSIYLCSAGARDRNPHSGEKLFFGSGTQLSVL.

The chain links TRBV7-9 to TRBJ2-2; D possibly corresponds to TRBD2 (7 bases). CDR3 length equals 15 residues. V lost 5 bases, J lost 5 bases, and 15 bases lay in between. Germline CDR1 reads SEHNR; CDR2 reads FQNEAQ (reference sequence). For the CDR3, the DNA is TGTGCCAGCAGCATGTTCGGGGGGCAAACCGGGGAGCTGTTTTTT. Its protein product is CASSMFGGQTGELFF.

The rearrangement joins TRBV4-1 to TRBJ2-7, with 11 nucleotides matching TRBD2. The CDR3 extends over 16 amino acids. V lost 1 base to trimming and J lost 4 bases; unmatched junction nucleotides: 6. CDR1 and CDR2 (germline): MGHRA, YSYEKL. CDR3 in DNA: TGCGCCAGCAGCCAAGTAACTAGCGGGAGCCTATACGAGCAGTACTTC. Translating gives CASSQVTSGSLYEQYF.

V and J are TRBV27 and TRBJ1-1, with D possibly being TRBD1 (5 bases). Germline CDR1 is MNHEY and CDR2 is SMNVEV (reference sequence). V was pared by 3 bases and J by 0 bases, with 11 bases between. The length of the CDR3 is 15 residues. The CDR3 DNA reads TGTGCCAGCAGTTTTATTTCGGGGGTGAACACTGAAGCTTTCTTT. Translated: CASSFISGVNTEAFF.

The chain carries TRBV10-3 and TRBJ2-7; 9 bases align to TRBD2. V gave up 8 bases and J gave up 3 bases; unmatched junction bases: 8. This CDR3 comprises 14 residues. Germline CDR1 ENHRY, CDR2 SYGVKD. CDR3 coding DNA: TGTGCCATCTGCCCTAGCGGGGCGAACTACGAGCAGTACTTC. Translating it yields CAICPSGANYEQYF.